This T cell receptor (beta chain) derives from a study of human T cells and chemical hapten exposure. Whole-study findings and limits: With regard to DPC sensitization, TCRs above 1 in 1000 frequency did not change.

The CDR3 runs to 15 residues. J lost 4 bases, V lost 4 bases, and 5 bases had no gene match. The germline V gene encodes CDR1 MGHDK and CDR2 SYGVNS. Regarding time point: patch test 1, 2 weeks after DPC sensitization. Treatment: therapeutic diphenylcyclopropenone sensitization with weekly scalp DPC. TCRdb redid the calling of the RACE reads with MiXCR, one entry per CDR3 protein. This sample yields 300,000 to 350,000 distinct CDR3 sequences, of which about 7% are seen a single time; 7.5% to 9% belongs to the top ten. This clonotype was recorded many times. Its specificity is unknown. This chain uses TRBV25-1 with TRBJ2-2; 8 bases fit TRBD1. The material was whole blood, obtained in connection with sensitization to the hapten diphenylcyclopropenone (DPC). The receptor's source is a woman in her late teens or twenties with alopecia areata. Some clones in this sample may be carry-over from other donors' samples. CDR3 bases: TGTGCCAGCAGTGGGACAGGGTCTAGCACCGGGGAGCTGTTTTTT. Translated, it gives CASSGTGSSTGELFF. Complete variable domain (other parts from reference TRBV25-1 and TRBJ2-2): EADIYQTPRYLVIGTGKKITLECSQTMGHDKMYWYQQDPGMELHLIHYSYGVNSTEKGDLSSESTVSRIRTEHFPLTLESARPSHTSQYLCASSGTGSSTGELFFGEGSRLTVL.